The 24 T cell receptor beta chains presented below share a single source sample, sequenced in a study of cytomegalovirus exposure and HLA in healthy donors. PCR was performed using 60 Vbeta and 13 Jbeta primers. Repertoires were generated with immunoSEQ multiplex PCR, while TCRdb's copy carries only in-frame clones and drops some. The profile covers 250,000 or so clones, with about nine tenths appearing a single time and 1.7% taken by the ten largest. Source material: PBMCs. Receptors originate from a girl aged 2 to 10 in good health and CMV-seronegative.

The genes are TRBV7-9 and TRBJ1-6; possible D gene TRBD1, 5 bases. The CDR3 is 18 residues long. In germline, CDR1 is SEHNR, CDR2 FQNEAQ (reference sequence). The V and J ends lost 2 bases and 0 bases respectively, with 14 bases between them. CDR3 nucleotides: TGTGCCAGCAGCTTAACGACGACAGCTAGCTCCTATAATTCACCCCTCCACTTT. It codes for CASSLTTTASSYNSPLHF.

The chain recombines TRBV21-1 with TRBJ2-7; TRBD2 is taken as the D call from the table, unchecked against the DNA. TRBV21-1 is shown as a pseudogene. The CDR3 spans 14 residues. The CDR3 DNA reads as TGTGCCAGCCCGGGACTAGCGGGGGAGTACGAGCAGTACTTC. Its protein is CASPGLAGEYEQYF.

The chain couples TRBV5-1 to TRBJ1-2, with D possibly matching TRBD1 (6 bases). The CDR3 length is 14 residues. With 3 bases removed from V and 0 bases from J, the gap between germline ends came to 9 bases. Germline loops: CDR1 SGHRS, CDR2 YFSETQ. CDR3 DNA sequence: TGCGCCAGCAGCTCCACAGGGTCTAACTATGGCTACACCTTC. This codes for CASSSTGSNYGYTF.

The CDR3 loop reads CASSGTGYDQPQHF. The CDR3 DNA follows: TGTGCCAGCAGCGGGACAGGGTACGATCAGCCCCAGCATTTT. V and J are TRBV7-9 and TRBJ1-5; 9 bases map to TRBD1. Germline V gives CDR1 SEHNR, CDR2 FQNEAQ (reference sequence). The CDR3 sequence is 14 residues long. V was clipped by 5 bases and J by 5 bases; unmatched bases: 4.

The rearrangement links TRBV6-1 to TRBJ1-1; 7 nucleotides line up with TRBD1. J gave up 4 bases and V 3 bases, and 5 bases lay outside the gene matches. CDR1 is MNHNS and CDR2 is SASEGT in the germline V gene. The CDR3 covers 14 residues. CDR3 sequence (DNA): TGTGCCAGCAGTGAGAACAGGGGAGGCACTGAAGCTTTCTTT. Residues: CASSENRGGTEAFF.

The rearrangement joins TRBV7-9 to TRBJ2-1; 10 nucleotides align to TRBD2. V shed 8 bases and J 7 bases; nucleotides not matched to a gene: 11. This CDR3 comprises 15 residues. The germline V gene has CDR1 SEHNR and CDR2 FQNEAQ (reference sequence). The CDR3 DNA reads TGTGCCAGCCACGGTGGGCTAGCGGGAGCTAATGAGCAGTTCTTC. Protein sequence: CASHGGLAGANEQFF.

The J gene is TRBJ2-5, the V gene TRBV19; 10 nucleotides match TRBD2. The CDR3 runs 17 residues. Germline V gene data show CDR1 as LNHDA and CDR2 as SQIVND (reference sequence). Unmatched junction bases numbered 14, after V lost 6 bases and J lost 4 bases. The CDR3 coding sequence is TGTGCCAGTAGCCTAGCGGGAGCTTCCTTGGTGGGAGAGACCCAGTACTTC. Translating gives CASSLAGASLVGETQYF. The variable domain in full, with the rest retrieved from reference TRBV19 and TRBJ2-5, is DGGITQSPKYLFRKEGQNVTLSCEQNLNHDAMYWYRQDPGQGLRLIYYSQIVNDFQKGDIAEGYSVSREKKESFPLTVTSAQKNPTAFYLCASSLAGASLVGETQYFGPGTRLLVL.

J is TRBJ2-5 and V is TRBV9, with D uncertain. CDR3 length: 13 residues. Trimming removed 4 bases from V and 7 bases from J, with 14 bases in between. Germline V gives CDR1 SGDLS, CDR2 YYNGEE. The CDR3 DNA reads as TGTGCCAGCAGCCAACCGGGTGTCGGGACCCAGTACTTC. This translates into CASSQPGVGTQYF.

The V gene is TRBV19, the J gene TRBJ1-2, with D possibly TRBD1 on 6 matching bases. This CDR3 region has 15 residues. The germline V gene encodes CDR1 LNHDA and CDR2 SQIVND (reference sequence). Trimming stripped 6 bases from V and 6 bases from J, with 20 bases between. The CDR3 loop is CASRVQGSNINGYTF. The CDR3 region has the DNA TGTGCCAGTAGAGTACAGGGATCGAATATCAATGGCTACACCTTC.

A remark on this clone: Other DNA sequences in this sample translate to the same CDR3. The chain recombines TRBV5-6 with TRBJ2-7; 8 bases are a match to TRBD1. This CDR3 is 15 amino acids long. Germline CDR1 is SGHDT and CDR2 is YYEEEE. V was pared by 3 bases and J by 0 bases, with 5 bases of the junction left unmatched. This CDR3 reads CASSSRTGSSYEQYF. DNA for the CDR3: TGTGCCAGCAGCTCAAGGACAGGGAGCTCCTACGAGCAGTACTTC.

The chain recombines TRBV27 with TRBJ2-5, with 8 positions matching TRBD1. The V gene end was trimmed by 5 bases and the J gene end by 4 bases; junction bases not matched to a gene: 6. Germline CDR1 is MNHEY and CDR2 is SMNVEV (reference sequence). This CDR3 contains 14 residues. The CDR3 DNA reads TGTGCCAGCAGTCCCATGGACAGGGTAGAGACCCAGTACTTC. Translation: CASSPMDRVETQYF.

V and J are TRBV12-2 and TRBJ2-5; the table's D call TRBD1 went unverified against the DNA. TRBV12-2 is marked as a pseudogene. This CDR3 comprises 16 residues. For the CDR3, the DNA is TGTGCAAGTCGCTTAGGGGAGACAGGGGGCTACAAGACCCAGTACTTC. It specifies CASRLGETGGYKTQYF.

The chain uses TRBV19 and TRBJ1-5, with unresolved D. CDR3 length: 15 amino acids. The germline CDR1 and CDR2 sequences are LNHDA and SQIVND (reference sequence). Trimming pared 7 bases from V and 4 bases from J, leaving 17 bases between. CDR3 residues: CASKEGLGGNQPQHF. CDR3 DNA sequence: TGTGCCAGTAAGGAGGGTCTTGGAGGAAATCAGCCCCAGCATTTT.

This clone appeared once. The genes are TRBV5-4 and TRBJ2-3; 13 nucleotides match TRBD2. Germline V gene data show CDR1 as SGHNT and CDR2 as YYREEE (reference sequence). This CDR3 has 16 residues. Unmatched junction bases numbered 5, after V lost 1 base and J lost 6 bases. The CDR3 protein is CASSLRGLAGYDTQYF. Here the CDR3 DNA reads TGTGCCAGCAGCTTGCGGGGACTAGCGGGATACGATACGCAGTATTTT.

J is TRBJ1-4 and V is TRBV5-1; 9 bases are shared with TRBD1. The V segment lost 4 bases and the J segment 6 bases; nucleotides outside the gene matches: 7. The germline CDR1 and CDR2 sequences are SGHRS and YFSETQ. The CDR3 is made up of 15 amino acids. CDR3 DNA: TGCGCCAGCAGCGAGGGGGACAGGGAGCATGAAAAACTGTTTTTT. Translating it yields CASSEGDREHEKLFF.

The gene calls are TRBV13 and TRBJ2-7; D not resolved. Trimming took off 3 bases at V and 3 bases at J, with 15 bases between the two ends. The CDR3 spans 15 residues. Per the germline V gene, CDR1 is PRHDT and CDR2 is FYEKMQ (reference sequence). Here the CDR3 DNA reads TGTGCCAGCAGCTTGGCGGATTCCGCCGGCTACGAGCAGTACTTC. Amino acids: CASSLADSAGYEQYF. The variable domain in full, completed from reference TRBV13 and TRBJ2-7, reads AAGVIQSPRHLIKEKRETATLKCYPIPRHDTVYWYQQGPGQDPQFLISFYEKMQSDKGSIPDRFSAQQFSDYHSELNMSSLELGDSALYFCASSLADSAGYEQYFGPGTRLTVT.

The chain combines TRBV6-1 with TRBJ1-5; D remains ambiguous. Trimming cost V 6 bases and J 0 bases, with 9 bases left between them. Germline V CDR1 and CDR2: MNHNS, SASEGT. This CDR3 has 14 amino acids. The CDR3 loop is CASSPEGSNQPQHF. CDR3 DNA: TGTGCCAGCAGCCCGGAGGGTAGCAATCAGCCCCAGCATTTT.

The chain has TRBV6-5 and TRBJ1-2; tentatively, D is TRBD1 (5 bases). V was clipped by 4 bases and J by 4 bases, with 13 bases between them. The CDR3 extends over 14 amino acids. Germline V gene sequence: CDR1 MNHEY, CDR2 SVGAGI. In DNA, the CDR3 is TGTGCCAGCAGTTTACTGGGGGGGAGCTATGGCTACACCTTC. As protein: CASSLLGGSYGYTF.

This sequence joins TRBV7-9 and TRBJ2-1, with D possibly matching TRBD2 (5 bases). V was shortened by 5 bases and J by 5 bases, with 22 bases between the two germline ends. Germline CDR1 is SEHNR and CDR2 is FQNEAQ (reference sequence). CDR3 length: 17 residues. The CDR3 here is CASSEPSRGRRDNEQFF. CDR3 nucleotide sequence: TGTGCCAGCAGCGAACCCTCTCGGGGTAGACGAGACAATGAGCAGTTCTTC.

V is TRBV10-2 and J is TRBJ1-1, with D possibly being TRBD1 (6 bases). This CDR3 comprises 15 residues. Germline V gene sequence: CDR1 WSHSY, CDR2 SAAADI. Trimming removed 3 bases from V and 0 bases from J, with 11 bases in between. CDR3 amino acids: CASSDGQLMNTEAFF. DNA of the CDR3: TGCGCCAGCAGTGATGGACAGTTGATGAACACTGAAGCTTTCTTT.

This clone has just one count. The gene calls are TRBV5-1 and TRBJ2-7; TRBD1 matches 8 bases. Trimming removed 4 bases from V and 2 bases from J; junction bases left unmatched: 5. The V gene's germline CDR1 is SGHRS and CDR2 YFSETQ. The CDR3 is 14 amino acids. CDR3 sequence reads: CASSSTGGPYEQYF. The CDR3 coding sequence is TGCGCCAGCAGCAGCACAGGGGGGCCCTACGAGCAGTACTTC.

This chain uses TRBV18 with TRBJ1-5; D possibly corresponds to TRBD1 (5 bases). The CDR3 loop spans 15 amino acids. Germline V gene sequence: CDR1 KGHSH, CDR2 LQKENI. Trimming shortened V by 1 base and J by 3 bases, and 10 bases separated the two germline ends. The CDR3 is CASSPLQGNNQPQHF. The CDR3 coding sequence is TGTGCCAGCTCACCACTGCAGGGCAACAATCAGCCCCAGCATTTT.

CDR3 sequence: CASSFGLKTSGEPYEQYF. The CDR3, as DNA: TGTGCCAGCAGCTTTGGCCTAAAGACTAGCGGGGAGCCCTACGAGCAGTACTTC. The chain recombines TRBV5-4 with TRBJ2-7, with 11 nucleotides matching TRBD2. V trimming: 2 bases; J trimming: 2 bases; junction bases outside the gene matches: 12. CDR3 length: 18 residues. Germline loops: CDR1 SGHNT, CDR2 YYREEE (reference sequence).

This chain joins TRBV2 and TRBJ1-2; unclear D gene. The V end lost 10 bases, the J end lost 6 bases, and 18 bases lay between the germline ends. CDR1 and CDR2 (germline): SNHLY, FYNNEI. CDR3 length: 13 amino acids. CDR3 nucleotides: TGTGCCACGCGGTGGTACCTGAGACATGGCTACACCTTC. Its translation is CATRWYLRHGYTF. The complete variable domain, with remaining parts taken from reference TRBV2 and TRBJ1-2, reads EPEVTQTPSHQVTQMGQEVILRCVPISNHLYFYWYRQILGQKVEFLVSFYNNEISEKSEIFDDQFSVERPDGSNFTLKIRSTKLEDSAMYFCATRWYLRHGYTFGSGTRLTVV.